One sample yielded the 26 T cell receptor beta chains listed below, sequenced in a study of blood T cell repertoires in COVID-19. TCRdb keeps only in-frame clones here, not all; method: immunoSEQ multiplex PCR. Of tens of thousands of clones listed, roughly 88% are singletons. The material sequenced was peripheral blood. The receptors stem from a man older than 75 with active or convalescent COVID-19.

This clone showed up just once. The chain uses TRBV11-2 and TRBJ2-5, with no clear D. Germline V lookup: CDR1 SGHAT, CDR2 FQNNGV. The V gene lost 3 bases and the J gene lost 0 bases, with 2 bases spanning the gap. This CDR3 has 12 amino acids. The CDR3 DNA reads as TGTGCCAGCAGCTTTAACCAAGAGACCCAGTACTTC. This codes for CASSFNQETQYF.

The V call is TRBV5-1, the J call TRBJ2-2; no firm D call. With 2 bases removed from V and 3 bases from J, the gap between germline ends came to 5 bases. Germline V CDR1 and CDR2: SGHRS, YFSETQ. CDR3 length equals 13 residues. The chain's CDR3 is CASSFGYTGELFF. CDR3 coding DNA: TGCGCCAGCAGCTTTGGCTACACCGGGGAGCTGTTTTTT. Full variable domain (rest looked up from reference TRBV5-1 and TRBJ2-2): KAGVTQTPRYLIKTRGQQVTLSCSPISGHRSVSWYQQTPGQGLQFLFEYFSETQRNKGNFPGRFSGRQFSNSRSEMNVSTLELGDSALYLCASSFGYTGELFFGEGSRLTVL.

This clone turned up a few times. The chain couples TRBV11-2 to TRBJ2-7, with D possibly TRBD1 on 5 matching bases. Trimming took off 1 base at V and 7 bases at J, with 11 bases between the two ends. The CDR3 runs to 13 residues. Germline CDR1 reads SGHAT; CDR2 reads FQNNGV. CDR3 in amino acids: CASSLVRGGEQYF. The CDR3 DNA reads TGTGCCAGCAGCTTAGTTAGGGGTGGGGAGCAGTACTTC.

V and J are TRBV28 and TRBJ2-3, with D possibly TRBD2 on 6 matching bases. This CDR3 comprises 15 residues. In germline, CDR1 is MDHEN, CDR2 SYDVKM. CDR3 protein: CAGGRVGAGADTQYF. CDR3 nucleotides: TGTGCGGGAGGTAGGGTTGGGGCCGGGGCAGATACGCAGTATTTT.

The chain links TRBV2 to TRBJ1-1; D may be TRBD1 (5 bases). The CDR3 consists of 14 residues. Deletions cut 8 bases from V and 4 bases from J, with 17 bases between. Germline values: CDR1 SNHLY, CDR2 FYNNEI. Here the CDR3 DNA reads TGTGCCAGCGGCCCGATCGGGGGAGGCACTGAAGCTTTCTTT. This encodes CASGPIGGGTEAFF.

The rearrangement links TRBV30 to TRBJ1-4; no clear D gene. The CDR3 is 13 residues long. Germline CDR1 reads GTSNPN; CDR2 reads SVGIG (reference sequence). Trimming took off 3 bases at V and 6 bases at J, with 11 bases between the two ends. The DNA for the CDR3 is TGTGCCTGGAGCTGGACGAGGGATGAAAAACTGTTTTTT. Its translation is CAWSWTRDEKLFF.

The sample holds a few counts of this clone. This chain connects TRBV29-1 to TRBJ1-2; the match to TRBD1 covers 9 bases. CDR1 is SQVTM, CDR2 ANQGSEA, per germline. Trimming removed 5 bases from V and 4 bases from J; junction bases left unmatched: 5. This CDR3 region has 13 residues. The CDR3 reads CSVTDRGGYGYTF. DNA of the CDR3: TGCAGCGTTACGGACAGGGGTGGCTATGGCTACACCTTC.

The chain links TRBV6-2 or TRBV6-3 to TRBJ1-1; 8 bases map to TRBD1. V shed 6 bases and J 3 bases; nucleotides not matched to a gene: 6. This CDR3 has 14 amino acids. Germline V CDR1 and CDR2: MNHEY, SVGEGT. CDR3 sequence reads: CASSRTGRDTEAFF. The CDR3, as DNA: TGTGCCAGCAGCCGGACAGGGAGGGACACTGAAGCTTTCTTT.

The V gene is TRBV27, the J gene TRBJ2-7; TRBD1 is a possible D gene (6 bases). The CDR3 consists of 14 residues. Germline V gene sequence: CDR1 MNHEY, CDR2 SMNVEV (reference sequence). V was cut by 5 bases and J by 2 bases, with 13 bases left in between. The CDR3, as DNA: TGTGCCAGCAGTCCCCGGGACACAACCTACGAGCAGTACTTC. Translating it yields CASSPRDTTYEQYF.

The V and J genes are TRBV2 and TRBJ1-1; possibly TRBD1 for D (5 bases). Germline lookup yields CDR1 SNHLY and CDR2 FYNNEI. The CDR3 has 14 amino acids. V was cut by 7 bases and J by 2 bases, with 14 bases left in between. The CDR3 coding sequence is TGTGCCAGCACCTCCTCCGGGGGTAACACTGAAGCTTTCTTT. As protein: CASTSSGGNTEAFF.

The V gene is TRBV3-1 (or the pseudogene TRBV3-2), the J gene TRBJ2-7; TRBD1 agrees at 8 bases. V dropped 2 bases and J dropped 3; count of bases not matched to a gene: 6. The V gene's germline CDR1 is LGHDT and CDR2 YNNKEL (reference sequence). CDR3 length equals 15 residues. The CDR3 here is CASSQSGQGLYEQYF. For the CDR3, the DNA is TGTGCCAGCAGCCAATCCGGACAGGGACTCTACGAGCAGTACTTC.

This chain uses TRBV10-3 with TRBJ1-5; 7 nucleotides line up with TRBD1. The CDR3 covers 14 residues. Germline CDR1 reads ENHRY; CDR2 reads SYGVKD. Germline trimming cut 11 bases from V and 4 bases from J; bases unmatched to any gene: 11. CDR3 amino acids: CASGGDSTNQPQHF. The DNA of the CDR3 is TGTGCCTCCGGCGGGGACAGCACAAATCAGCCCCAGCATTTT.

This chain connects TRBV2 to TRBJ1-6; D is perhaps TRBD1 (5 bases). Germline-derived CDR1 and CDR2 are SNHLY and FYNNEI. Trimming shortened V by 9 bases and J by 6 bases, and 12 bases separated the two germline ends. This CDR3 is built from 13 residues. In DNA form, the CDR3 reads TGTGCCAGTGGAGGGGAGGTTAATTCACCCCTCCACTTT. Protein: CASGGEVNSPLHF.

V gene TRBV30 combines with J gene TRBJ1-2; D gene uncertain. V lost 0 bases and J lost 4, with 15 bases in between. The length of the CDR3 is 15 residues. Germline V gene sequence: CDR1 GTSNPN, CDR2 SVGIG (reference sequence). Written as DNA, the CDR3 is TGTGCCTGGAGTGTTGGTCAGATTGGGAGCTATGGCTACACCTTC. Amino acid sequence: CAWSVGQIGSYGYTF. The full variable domain, with the rest looked up from reference TRBV30 and TRBJ1-2, is SQTIHQWPATLVQPVGSPLSLECTVEGTSNPNLYWYRQAAGRGLQLLFYSVGIGQISSEVPQNLSASRPQDRQFILSSKKLLLSDSGFYLCAWSVGQIGSYGYTFGSGTRLTVV.

This chain joins TRBV5-1 and TRBJ2-3; perhaps TRBD2 as D (6 bases). V lost 9 bases to trimming and J lost 2 bases, with 16 bases between them. This CDR3 comprises 14 residues. From germline, CDR1 is SGHRS and CDR2 YFSETQ. CDR3: CATAEGRNTDTQYF. The CDR3 nucleotides are TGCGCCACCGCGGAGGGCCGGAACACAGATACGCAGTATTTT. Full variable domain (rest looked up from reference TRBV5-1 and TRBJ2-3): KAGVTQTPRYLIKTRGQQVTLSCSPISGHRSVSWYQQTPGQGLQFLFEYFSETQRNKGNFPGRFSGRQFSNSRSEMNVSTLELGDSALYLCATAEGRNTDTQYFGPGTRLTVL.

This clone occurred once. The chain is built from TRBV29-1 and TRBJ1-5; the D gene is possibly TRBD1 (5 bases). Per the germline V gene, CDR1 is SQVTM and CDR2 is ANQGSEA. The CDR3 covers 12 residues. Trimming pared 4 bases from V and 1 base from J, leaving 5 bases between. The CDR3 here is CSVGQSNQPQHF. CDR3 in DNA: TGCAGCGTTGGACAGAGCAATCAGCCCCAGCATTTT.

This rearrangement joins TRBV3-1 (or the pseudogene TRBV3-2) to TRBJ2-7; perhaps TRBD1 as D (6 bases). Germline loops: CDR1 LGHDT, CDR2 YNNKEL (reference sequence). The CDR3 is made up of 14 amino acids. V shed 2 bases and J shed 4 bases, with 12 bases lying between them. CDR3 DNA sequence: TGTGCCAGCAGCCAAAACAGGGTTAGGTACGAGCAGTACTTC. Translation: CASSQNRVRYEQYF.

This chain uses TRBV28 with TRBJ1-6; D possibly corresponds to TRBD1 (6 bases). Trimming left V 4 bases short and J 3 bases short, with 16 bases between. Germline V gene data show CDR1 as MDHEN and CDR2 as SYDVKM. The CDR3 loop spans 17 amino acids. The CDR3 nucleotides are TGTGCCAGCAGTTCTTGGGACGGGGGGCTCTATAATTCACCCCTCCACTTT. This encodes CASSSWDGGLYNSPLHF.

The V and J genes are TRBV2 and TRBJ2-5, with D hard to call. The CDR3 runs 11 residues. Germline V lookup: CDR1 SNHLY, CDR2 FYNNEI. Trimming left V 4 bases short and J 2 bases short, with 2 bases between. The CDR3 DNA reads as TGTGCCAGCAGTGCACAAGAGACCCAGTACTTC. Translating gives CASSAQETQYF.

The chain is built from TRBV11-3 and TRBJ2-5; 11 nucleotides line up with TRBD1. After removal of 5 bases from V and 3 bases from J, the junction contained 5 bases not matched to a gene. The CDR3 runs 15 residues. Germline V gene lookup returns CDR1 SGHNT and CDR2 YENEEA. The CDR3 region has the DNA TGTGCCAGCAGCCTTCGGGACAGGGGGGAAGAGACCCAGTACTTC. It specifies CASSLRDRGEETQYF.

The rearrangement joins TRBV11-3 to TRBJ2-7, with TRBD1 identical over 10 bases. The V gene end was trimmed by 0 bases and the J gene end by 5 bases; junction bases not matched to a gene: 7. Germline values: CDR1 SGHNT, CDR2 YENEEA. The CDR3 totals 16 residues. The CDR3 bases are TGTGCCAGCAGCTTAGATGCTTGGACAGGGGGTAACGAGCAGTACTTC. Protein sequence: CASSLDAWTGGNEQYF.

The chain links TRBV7-2 to TRBJ2-2; 9 bases agree with TRBD2. The V gene end was trimmed by 1 base and the J gene end by 5 bases; junction bases not matched to a gene: 2. The CDR3 length is 15 residues. CDR1 and CDR2 (germline): SGHTA, FQGNSA. The CDR3 sequence is CASSLGLAGTGELFF. In nucleotides, the CDR3 is TGTGCCAGCAGCTTAGGTCTAGCGGGGACCGGGGAGCTGTTTTTT.

This clone was seen once. The chain carries TRBV27 and TRBJ1-6; D is uncertain. Trimming shortened V by 5 bases and J by 3 bases, and 11 bases separated the two germline ends. Germline loops: CDR1 MNHEY, CDR2 SMNVEV (reference sequence). The CDR3 spans 15 residues. The CDR3 here is CASSPPRGYNSPLHF. CDR3 bases: TGTGCCAGCAGTCCCCCTCGGGGCTATAATTCACCCCTCCACTTT.

The V and J genes are TRBV30 and TRBJ1-5; perhaps TRBD1 as D (6 bases). V lost 1 base and J 6 bases, leaving 10 bases between the germline ends. Looked up from germline, CDR1 is GTSNPN and CDR2 is SVGIG (reference sequence). The CDR3 has 13 amino acids. The CDR3 loop reads CAWSEGVAQPQHF. CDR3 nucleotides: TGTGCCTGGAGTGAGGGGGTGGCTCAGCCCCAGCATTTT.

The chain carries TRBV29-1 and TRBJ1-2; possibly TRBD1 for D (6 bases). Trimming took off 5 bases at V and 2 bases at J, with 18 bases between the two ends. From germline, CDR1 is SQVTM and CDR2 ANQGSEA. There are 15 residues in the CDR3. CDR3 sequence (DNA): TGCAGCGTTTACGTCCGGGACACTCGAAACTATGGCTACACCTTC. This gives the protein CSVYVRDTRNYGYTF.

The rearrangement links TRBV27 to TRBJ1-6; the D is unclear. The germline V gene encodes CDR1 MNHEY and CDR2 SMNVEV (reference sequence). This CDR3 has 14 residues. V was shortened by 2 bases and J by 14 bases, with 16 bases between the two germline ends. CDR3 residues: CASSLMSEGLSLHF. The CDR3 nucleotides read TGTGCCAGCAGTTTAATGTCCGAGGGTTTATCCCTCCACTTT.